These T cell receptor beta chains were read from a single sample in a study of blood T cell repertoires in COVID-19. Sequenced by immunoSEQ multiplex PCR; TCRdb stores in-frame clones only, minus some. This sample has 100,000 to 150,000 clones, with 80% to 90% found just once. The sample consisted of PBMCs or T cells enriched from blood (not recorded which). Receptors originate from a man aged 35 to 55 with acute COVID-19. Each CDR3 is given with its conserved first and last residue. The D gene is left open where the match is weak. The size entry is marked missing in some rows and otherwise reads once, few, many or a size class.

j_gene | abundance | d_gene | v_gene | CDR3nt | CDR3aa
TRBJ1-2 | . | . | TRBV7-2 | TGTGCCAGCAGCCCACTACAAGGGGGGGATTATGGCTACACCTTC | CASSPLQGGDYGYTF
TRBJ2-2 | . | . | TRBV7-2 | TGTGCCAGCAGCTCCGGAACTAGCACCGGGGAGCTGTTTTTT | CASSSGTSTGELFF
TRBJ1-2 | once | . | TRBV29-1 | TGCAGCGTAGGGGGGGATGAGGACTATGGCTACACCTTC | CSVGGDEDYGYTF
TRBJ2-4 | . | . | TRBV5-1 | TGCGCCAGCAGCAGTGGGCCCCAAAACATTCAGTACTTC | CASSSGPQNIQYF
TRBJ1-1 | . | TRBD1 | TRBV19 | TGTGCCAGTAGTATCTCAGGGGGCGATGGTGAAGCTTTCTTT | CASSISGGDGEAFF
TRBJ2-5 | . | TRBD1 | TRBV11-1 | TGTGCCAGCAGCATACAAGGGACAGTCCAAGAGACCCAGTACTTC | CASSIQGTVQETQYF
TRBJ2-7 | few | TRBD1 | TRBV5-1 | TGCGCCAGCAGCCGGACAGGGCAGACCTACGAGCAGTACTTC | CASSRTGQTYEQYF
TRBJ1-2 | few | . | TRBV5-1 | TGCGCCAGCAGCTTGTTTTCAGGGTCCAATGGCTACACCTTC | CASSLFSGSNGYTF
TRBJ2-1 | once | TRBD2 | TRBV27 | TGTGCCAGCAGGGCGGGAGGGAATGAGCAGTTCTTC | CASRAGGNEQFF
TRBJ2-1 | . | TRBD2 | TRBV5-1 | TGCGCCAGCAGCGTTCAGCGGGAACTTTACAATGAGCAGTTCTTC | CASSVQRELYNEQFF
TRBJ1-1 | . | . | TRBV2 | TGTGCCAGCAGTGAGCAGGGCATAGCTTTCTTT | CASSEQGIAFF
TRBJ2-7 | . | TRBD1 | TRBV3-1/TRBV3-2 | TGTGCCAGCAGCCGTGCCGGGACAGGGGGCGAGCAGTACTTC | CASSRAGTGGEQYF
TRBJ1-1 | . | TRBD1 | TRBV18 | TGTGCCAGCTCATCGGGACAGATGAACACTGAAGCTTTCTTT | CASSSGQMNTEAFF
TRBJ1-1 | once | . | TRBV20-1 | TGCAGTGCAGTCAGGAACACTGAAGCTTTCTTT | CSAVRNTEAFF
TRBJ1-1 | . | . | TRBV14 | TGTGCCAGCACCGCTTCCCTCGGGGGAACTGAAGCTTTCTTT | CASTASLGGTEAFF
TRBJ2-7 | . | . | TRBV7-2 | TGTGCCAGCAGCTTAGAATCAGGGGGGTCCCCCCGTCGGTACTTC | CASSLESGGSPRRYF
TRBJ1-6 | . | . | TRBV5-1 | TGCGCCAGCAGCTTGGACACGACACCCCTCCACTTT | CASSLDTTPLHF
TRBJ1-6 | few | . | TRBV27 | TGTGCCAGCTCGGAGGGATACTATAATTCACCCCTCCACTTT | CASSEGYYNSPLHF